The 5 T cell receptor beta chains listed next were all sequenced from one sample in a study of vaccination and CD4 T cells after COVID-19. Sample treatment: approximately 9-day PBMC culture with coronavirus spike peptide pools or control peptides (ViraFEST assay). The antigens these receptors bind are not known. The assay that was used to sequence DNA from cultured CD4+ T cells was the Oncomine TCR Beta short-read assay. One entry per CDR3 protein, called by TCRdb with MiXCR from the PCR reads. The data contain 15,000 to 20,000 distinct CDR3 sequences, 43% of them singletons. This sample comprised CD4+ T cells from blood, cultured in vitro, obtained after SARS-CoV-2 vaccination. The receptors derive from a human donor who had recovered from COVID-19.

A few counts support this clonotype. V usage is TRBV20-1 and J usage is TRBJ2-3; 9 nucleotides match TRBD2. Trimming took 3 bases from V and 4 from J; bases not matched to a gene: 11. CDR1 and CDR2 (germline): DFQATT, SNEGSKA (reference sequence). This CDR3 has 16 amino acids. This CDR3 is CSARAVRGRGSDTQYF. CDR3 nucleotides: TGCAGTGCTAGGGCCGTGCGCGGGAGGGGGTCAGATACGCAGTATTTT.

This CDR3 reads CASSLGWGQGDTEAFF. The CDR3, as DNA: TGTGCCAGCAGCTTAGGGTGGGGACAGGGAGACACTGAAGCTTTCTTT. The chain carries TRBV7-9 and TRBJ1-1; 9 bases are a match to TRBD1. V trimming: 1 base; J trimming: 3 bases; junction bases outside the gene matches: 6. Germline loops: CDR1 SEHNR, CDR2 FQNEAQ (reference sequence). This CDR3 is 16 amino acids long.

The chain links TRBV7-8 to TRBJ2-7, with D maybe TRBD2 (5 bases). The CDR3 totals 14 residues. With 3 bases removed from V and 6 bases from J, the gap between germline ends came to 15 bases. CDR1 and CDR2 from the germline V gene are SGHVS and FQNEAQ. The CDR3 loop is CASSFSNASPEQYF. The DNA of the CDR3 is TGTGCCAGCAGCTTTTCTAACGCTAGCCCCGAGCAGTACTTC.

This sequence joins TRBV20-1 and TRBJ1-1, with 10 bases matching TRBD1. Germline CDR1 and CDR2: DFQATT and SNEGSKA (reference sequence). This CDR3 has 14 amino acids. Losses at the gene ends were 6 bases for V and 4 bases for J; bases not matched to a gene: 8. The CDR3 DNA is TGCAGTGCCACGGACAGGGGGGTAGGCACTGAAGCTTTCTTT. Translated, it gives CSATDRGVGTEAFF.

This clonotype was seen more than once but under ten times. The V gene is TRBV5-6, the J gene TRBJ1-6; D gene unclear. V gave up 4 bases and J gave up 9 bases, with 17 bases separating them. The CDR3 has 15 amino acids. CDR1 is SGHDT, CDR2 YYEEEE, per germline. As DNA, the CDR3 is TGTGCCAGCAGCGACCTTGGGAAAACGGGTTCACCCCTCCACTTT. Encoded protein: CASSDLGKTGSPLHF.